This T cell receptor (beta chain) was recorded in a study of T cell responses to AZD1222 COVID-19 vaccine. As concerns this clone: Its matching antigen is unknown.

TCRdb's copy holds only in-frame clones and misses some; the assay was immunoSEQ multiplex PCR. The table has 150,000 to 200,000 clones, more than 90% seen once; the top ten hold about 3.6%. Germline-derived CDR1 and CDR2 are LNHDA and SQIVND (reference sequence). The CDR3 covers 15 residues. Trimming cost V 6 bases and J 2 bases, with 16 bases left between them. Regarding the study as a whole: Most donors were white British, females outnumbered males, and clonal diversity was possibly underestimated. Regions 160-218 and 743-854 dominated among vaccine-associated CD4 TCRs spanning spike.

The V and J genes are TRBV19 and TRBJ1-1; possibly TRBD1 for D (5 bases). Sequences were derived from peripheral blood, sampled 28 days after the second dose of the MenACWY control vaccine. The receptor's source is an adult who received the MenACWY meningococcal vaccine as a control. CDR3 nucleotides: TGTGCCAGTAGAAATTCCGGGGCAGCAAACACTGAAGCTTTCTTT. This sequence encodes CASRNSGAANTEAFF.